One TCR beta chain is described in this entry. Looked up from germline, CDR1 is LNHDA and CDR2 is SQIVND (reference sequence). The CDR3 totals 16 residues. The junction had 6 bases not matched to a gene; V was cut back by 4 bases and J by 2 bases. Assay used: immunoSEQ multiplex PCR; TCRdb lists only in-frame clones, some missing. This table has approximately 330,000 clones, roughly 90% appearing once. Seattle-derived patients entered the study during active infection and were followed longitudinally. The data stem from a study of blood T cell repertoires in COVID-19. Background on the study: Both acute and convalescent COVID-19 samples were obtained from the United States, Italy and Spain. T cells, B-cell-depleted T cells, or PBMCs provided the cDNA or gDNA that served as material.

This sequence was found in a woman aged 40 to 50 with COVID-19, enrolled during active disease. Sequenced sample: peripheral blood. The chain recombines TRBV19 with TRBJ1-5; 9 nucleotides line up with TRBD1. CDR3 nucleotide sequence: TGTGCCAGTAGTACCCGGACAGGGGAGGGCAATCAGCCCCAGCATTTT. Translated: CASSTRTGEGNQPQHF.